This is a list of T cell receptor beta chains from one sample in a study of blood T cell repertoires in COVID-19. Produced via immunoSEQ multiplex PCR; TCRdb's table is partial and in-frame only. The data contain 250,000 to 350,000 clones, under 85% of them singletons. Input material: peripheral blood. All receptors come from a human donor with COVID-19, enrolled during active disease. The donor label of this sample is uncertain. CDR3s include the opening cysteine and the closing phenylalanine or tryptophan.

TRBV12-3/TRBV12-4	TRBJ1-2	CASVQGANYGYTF
TRBV27	TRBJ1-1	CASRLTGLGTEAFF
TRBV18	TRBJ2-1	CASSRGTDYSYNEQFF
TRBV7-2	TRBJ1-2	CASSGRTALMGGYTF
TRBV7-2	TRBJ2-1	CASSQQGGLKNNEQFF
TRBV7-2	TRBJ2-1	CASSSQGGQTKQFF
TRBV4-3	TRBJ1-2	CASSQGGTGAGYTF
TRBV19	TRBJ2-5	CASSEQALGETQYF
TRBV14	TRBJ1-3	CASSQARTGRNTIYF
TRBV19	TRBJ1-2	CGDSIYGYTF
TRBV7-2	TRBJ2-5	CASSLQPGQGRETQYF
TRBV4-1	TRBJ2-7	CASSQDQGLYEQYF
TRBV30	TRBJ2-1	CAWSVRGNSNEQFF
TRBV28	TRBJ1-2	CASGREGPRGGYTF
TRBV5-3	TRBJ2-1	CARSLARTSGYNEQFF
TRBV12-3/TRBV12-4	TRBJ1-1	CASGQGGGTEAFF
TRBV7-8	TRBJ1-5	CACQRGAGNQPQHF
TRBV28	TRBJ2-1	CASFGLDGWNEQFF
TRBV9	TRBJ1-2	CASSVESQNYGYTF
TRBV5-1	TRBJ2-7	CASRSTGTGGLGEQYF
TRBV5-4	TRBJ2-1	CATTHNNEQFF
TRBV2	TRBJ2-1	CASRNLAPYNEQFF
TRBV5-1	TRBJ2-5	CASSSGVAGVRETQYF
TRBV20-1	TRBJ1-2	CSAQTGGYTF
TRBV7-9	TRBJ1-2	CASSSAGGSGYTF
TRBV30	TRBJ1-2	CAWSFQTPGQGNYGYTF
TRBV27	TRBJ2-2	CASSLSMGGAGWLFF
TRBV7-2	TRBJ2-3	CASSLNSAGVGTDTQYF
TRBV5-1	TRBJ2-5	CASSALPSGRGQETQYF
TRBV7-2	TRBJ1-1	CASNLPNTEAFF
TRBV30	TRBJ2-1	CAWNARGLADNEQFF
TRBV30	TRBJ2-7	CAWRRQGVYEQYF
TRBV6-5	TRBJ1-2	CASRLAGGGGYTF
TRBV2	TRBJ2-1	CASSAPGLAGLSSYNEQFF
TRBV7-2	TRBJ1-1	CASSLGGLPNTEAFF
TRBV6-5	TRBJ1-1	CASSTGLNTEAFF
TRBV29-1	TRBJ2-7	CSVEDRTSGRAYEQYF
TRBV4-1	TRBJ1-1	CASSQTPSRQGVWTEAFF
TRBV28	TRBJ1-4	CASGQGPTNEKLFF
TRBV27	TRBJ1-6	CASSLFSGANSPLHF
TRBV5-1	TRBJ2-3	CASSPRTTGTGTDTQYF
TRBV5-1	TRBJ1-2	CASSPKGADYGYTF
TRBV27	TRBJ2-7	CASRGGQGSSYEQYF
TRBV29-1	TRBJ2-7	CSAGLGGSNEQYF
TRBV29-1	TRBJ2-2	CSVPGLAGDLGELFF
TRBV24-1	TRBJ1-4	CATSDPGQGDGELFF
TRBV9	TRBJ2-3	CASSTGIGEGSTDTQYF
TRBV6-2/TRBV6-3	TRBJ1-1	CASRPRGGAYTEAFF
TRBV7-9	TRBJ1-1	CASSLDRRTEAFF
TRBV4-1	TRBJ1-3	CASSLQSSSGNTIYF
TRBV5-6	TRBJ1-2	CASRPTGTYGYTF
TRBV11-2	TRBJ2-1	CASSLVAGDNEQFF
TRBV28	TRBJ1-4	CASSSTGAANEKLFF
TRBV7-2	TRBJ2-7	CASSPPGQGLYEQYF
TRBV28	TRBJ1-4	CASSLPLSRTNEKLFF
TRBV5-1	TRBJ2-1	CASSFDSGRADEQFF
TRBV5-1	TRBJ1-3	CASSLAGTESGNTIYF